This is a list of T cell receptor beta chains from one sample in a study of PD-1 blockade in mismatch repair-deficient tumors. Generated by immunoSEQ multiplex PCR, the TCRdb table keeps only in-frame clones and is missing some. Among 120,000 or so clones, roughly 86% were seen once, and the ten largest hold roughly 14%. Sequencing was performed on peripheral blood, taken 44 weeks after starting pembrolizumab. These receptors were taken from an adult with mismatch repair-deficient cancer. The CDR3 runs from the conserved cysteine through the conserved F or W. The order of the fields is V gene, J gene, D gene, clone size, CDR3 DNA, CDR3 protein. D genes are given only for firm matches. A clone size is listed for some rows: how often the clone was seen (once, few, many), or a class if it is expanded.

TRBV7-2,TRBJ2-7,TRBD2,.,TGTGCCAGCAGCCCCTCGACTAGCGGCTACGAGCAGTACTTC,CASSPSTSGYEQYF
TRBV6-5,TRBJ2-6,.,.,TGTGCCAGCCGTCAGGGTGGATCTGTTGCCAACGTCCTGACTTTC,CASRQGGSVANVLTF
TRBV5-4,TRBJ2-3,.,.,TGTGCCAGCAGCCCGAGGGGGGACGCAGATACGCAGTATTTT,CASSPRGDADTQYF
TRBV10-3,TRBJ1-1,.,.,TGTGCCACTGGACAGACATTGAACACTGAAGCTTTCTTT,CATGQTLNTEAFF
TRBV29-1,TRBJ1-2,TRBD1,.,TGCAGCGTGCCGGGACAGGGCTTTCACTATGGCTACACCTTC,CSVPGQGFHYGYTF
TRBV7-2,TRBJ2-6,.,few,TGTGCCAGCAGCCCAGCCCTTCGGCGGCTCTCTGGGGCCAACGTCCTGACTTTC,CASSPALRRLSGANVLTF
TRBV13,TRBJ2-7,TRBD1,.,TGTGCCAGCAGCTGGGGACAGGGTAACTACGAGCAGTACTTC,CASSWGQGNYEQYF
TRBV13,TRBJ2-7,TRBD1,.,TGTGCCAGCAGCTTAGCACCCAGGGACAGAACCTACGAGCAGTACTTC,CASSLAPRDRTYEQYF
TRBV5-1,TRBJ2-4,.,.,TGCGCCAGCAGCTCCGTCCCGGGCAAAAACATTCAGTACTTC,CASSSVPGKNIQYF
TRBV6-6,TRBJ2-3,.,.,TGTGCCAGCGCCTGGGCTAGCAGCTCCACAGATACGCAGTATTTT,CASAWASSSTDTQYF
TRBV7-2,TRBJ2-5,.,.,TGTGCCAGCAGCCCCCGGGGACGACAAGAGACCCAGTACTTC,CASSPRGRQETQYF
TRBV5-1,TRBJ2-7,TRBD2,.,TGCGCCAGCAATCTTCGCGGGAGGCCTTACGAGCAGTACTTC,CASNLRGRPYEQYF
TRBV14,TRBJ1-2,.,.,TGTGCCAGCAGCCCCAACATCAGGGGAGACTATGGCTACACCTTC,CASSPNIRGDYGYTF
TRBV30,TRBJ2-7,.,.,TGTGCCTGGACCCTGGGAGCCTACGAGCAGTACTTC,CAWTLGAYEQYF
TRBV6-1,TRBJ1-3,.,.,TGTGCCAGCAGTGTAGGGTCCTCTGGAAACACCATATATTTT,CASSVGSSGNTIYF
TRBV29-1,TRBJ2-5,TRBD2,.,TGCAGCGTTGAAGGCCTGACACGCCTAGCGGCTAGCGGTGAGACCCAGTACTTC,CSVEGLTRLAASGETQYF
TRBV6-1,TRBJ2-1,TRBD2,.,TGTGCCAGCAGTGAAGTAGGACAGATTAGCGGGAGGATATGGTATTTGGATGAGCAGTTCTTC,CASSEVGQISGRIWYLDEQFF
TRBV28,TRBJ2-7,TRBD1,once,TGTGCCAGCCAAGGGACAGGGGAGGGCTACGAGCAGTACTTC,CASQGTGEGYEQYF
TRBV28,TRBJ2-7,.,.,TGTGCCAGCAGTTTAACCGAGACCTACGAGCAGTACTTC,CASSLTETYEQYF
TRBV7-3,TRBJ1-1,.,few,TGTGCCAGCAGAAGATCAGAGAACACTGAAGCTTTCTTT,CASRRSENTEAFF
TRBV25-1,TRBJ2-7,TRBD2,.,TGTGCCAGCAGTGAATGGGAGACTAGCGGGAGGGCCCACTACGAGCAGTACTTC,CASSEWETSGRAHYEQYF
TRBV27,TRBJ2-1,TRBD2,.,TGTGCCAGCAGTTTCCTCGGGACTAGCGGGAGAGATGAGCAGTTCTTC,CASSFLGTSGRDEQFF
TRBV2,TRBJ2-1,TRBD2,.,TGTGCCAGCGGCGGGAGTCGGGATGAGCAGTTCTTC,CASGGSRDEQFF
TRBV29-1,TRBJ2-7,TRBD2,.,TGCAGCGCCGGCGGACTAGTGGGCGAGCAGTACTTC,CSAGGLVGEQYF
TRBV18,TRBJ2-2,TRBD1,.,TGTGCCAGCTCACCGTTTCCGGCGGGACAGGGAGGGACCGGGGAGCTGTTTTTT,CASSPFPAGQGGTGELFF
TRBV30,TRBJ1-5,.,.,TGTGCCTGGAGTGTAGGTCAGCCCCAGCATTTT,CAWSVGQPQHF
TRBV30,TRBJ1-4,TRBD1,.,TGTGCCTGGGGACACAGGGGGCGTATATCCGAAAAACTGTTTTTT,CAWGHRGRISEKLFF
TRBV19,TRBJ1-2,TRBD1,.,TGTGCCAGTACGACAGGGACGCGGGGCTACACCTTC,CASTTGTRGYTF
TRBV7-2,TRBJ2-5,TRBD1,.,TGTGCCAGCAGCTTAGGGGGACAGAGACAAGAGACCCAGTACTTC,CASSLGGQRQETQYF
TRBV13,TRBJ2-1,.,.,TGTGCCAGCTCCCCTAGCGACAATGAGCAGTTCTTC,CASSPSDNEQFF
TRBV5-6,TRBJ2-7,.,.,TGTGCCAGCAGCCCCGGGGCGAGGGCGTACGAGCAGTACTTC,CASSPGARAYEQYF
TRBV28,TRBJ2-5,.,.,TGTGCCAGCAGTTCGAGAGTGATGGAAGAGACCCAGTACTTC,CASSSRVMEETQYF
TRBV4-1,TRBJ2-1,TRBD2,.,TGCGCCAGCAGCCAAGATCGAGGGACTAGCGGGACGGGAGCCAATGAGCAGTTCTTC,CASSQDRGTSGTGANEQFF
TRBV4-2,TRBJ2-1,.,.,TGTGCCAGCAGCCAAGATTACGGACAGATCAATGAGCAGTTCTTC,CASSQDYGQINEQFF
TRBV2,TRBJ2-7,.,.,TGTGCCAGCAGTTATAGCGGCTACGAGCAGTACTTC,CASSYSGYEQYF
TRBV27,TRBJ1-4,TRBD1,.,TGTGCCAGCAGTCCGACAGGGGGACTGGGTGAAAAACTGTTTTTT,CASSPTGGLGEKLFF
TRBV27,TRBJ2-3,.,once,TGTGCCAGCAGTTTATCGTGGCAGCAGGCAAATACGCAGTATTTT,CASSLSWQQANTQYF
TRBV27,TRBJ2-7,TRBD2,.,TGTGCCCCGCGGGGGGCGCGGGGGTCAGGCGGATACGAGCAGTACTTC,CAPRGARGSGGYEQYF
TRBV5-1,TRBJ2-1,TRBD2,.,TGCGCCAGCAGCTTGGGACTAGCGGGAGCACACTACAATGAGCAGTTCTTC,CASSLGLAGAHYNEQFF
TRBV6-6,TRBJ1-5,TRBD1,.,TGTGCCAGCAAGACAACAGGGGGCCATCAGCCCCAGCATTTT,CASKTTGGHQPQHF